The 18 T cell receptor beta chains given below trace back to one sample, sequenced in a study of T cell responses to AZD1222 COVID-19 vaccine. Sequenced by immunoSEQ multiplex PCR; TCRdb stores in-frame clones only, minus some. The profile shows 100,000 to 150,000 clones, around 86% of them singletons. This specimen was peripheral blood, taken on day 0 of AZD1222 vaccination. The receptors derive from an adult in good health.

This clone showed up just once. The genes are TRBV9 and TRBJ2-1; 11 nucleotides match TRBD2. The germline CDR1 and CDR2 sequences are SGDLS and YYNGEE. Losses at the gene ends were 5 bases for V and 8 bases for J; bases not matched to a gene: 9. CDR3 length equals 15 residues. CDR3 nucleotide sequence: TGTGCCAGCAGTCAATGGACTAGCGGGTTGGATGAGCAGTTCTTC. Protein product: CASSQWTSGLDEQFF.

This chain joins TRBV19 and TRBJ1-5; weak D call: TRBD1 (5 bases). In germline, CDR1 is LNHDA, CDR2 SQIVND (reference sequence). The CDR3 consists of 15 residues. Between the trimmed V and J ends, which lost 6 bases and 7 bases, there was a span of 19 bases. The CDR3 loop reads CASRPGRTGMQPQHF. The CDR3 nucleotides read TGTGCCAGTAGACCCGGGAGAACAGGAATGCAGCCCCAGCATTTT. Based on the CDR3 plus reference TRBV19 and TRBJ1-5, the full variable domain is DGGITQSPKYLFRKEGQNVTLSCEQNLNHDAMYWYRQDPGQGLRLIYYSQIVNDFQKGDIAEGYSVSREKKESFPLTVTSAQKNPTAFYLCASRPGRTGMQPQHFGDGTRLSIL.

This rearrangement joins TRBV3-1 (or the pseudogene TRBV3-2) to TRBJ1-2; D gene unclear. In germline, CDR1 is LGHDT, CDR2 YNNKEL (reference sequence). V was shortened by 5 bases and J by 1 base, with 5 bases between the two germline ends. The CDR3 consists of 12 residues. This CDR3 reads CASSGSNYGYTF. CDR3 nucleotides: TGTGCCAGCAGCGGGAGTAACTATGGCTACACCTTC.

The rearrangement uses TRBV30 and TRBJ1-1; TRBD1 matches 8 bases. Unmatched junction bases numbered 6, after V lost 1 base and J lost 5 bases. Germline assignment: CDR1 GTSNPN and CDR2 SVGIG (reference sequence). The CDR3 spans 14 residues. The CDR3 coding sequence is TGTGCCTGGAGTGGGACAGGGACGGGGACTGAAGCTTTCTTT. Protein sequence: CAWSGTGTGTEAFF. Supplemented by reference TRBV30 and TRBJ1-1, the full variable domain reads SQTIHQWPATLVQPVGSPLSLECTVEGTSNPNLYWYRQAAGRGLQLLFYSVGIGQISSEVPQNLSASRPQDRQFILSSKKLLLSDSGFYLCAWSGTGTGTEAFFGQGTRLTVV.

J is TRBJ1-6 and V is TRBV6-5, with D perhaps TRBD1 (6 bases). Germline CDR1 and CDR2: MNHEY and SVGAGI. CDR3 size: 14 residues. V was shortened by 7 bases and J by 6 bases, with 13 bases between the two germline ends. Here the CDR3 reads CASTTGRINSPLHF. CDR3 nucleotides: TGTGCCAGCACCACAGGGAGAATTAATTCACCCCTCCACTTT.

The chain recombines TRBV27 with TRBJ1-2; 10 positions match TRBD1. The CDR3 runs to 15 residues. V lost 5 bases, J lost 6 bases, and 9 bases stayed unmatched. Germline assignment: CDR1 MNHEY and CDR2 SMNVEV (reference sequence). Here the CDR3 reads CASSADRGKLNGYTF. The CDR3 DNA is TGTGCCAGCAGTGCGGACAGGGGGAAGCTTAATGGCTACACCTTC.

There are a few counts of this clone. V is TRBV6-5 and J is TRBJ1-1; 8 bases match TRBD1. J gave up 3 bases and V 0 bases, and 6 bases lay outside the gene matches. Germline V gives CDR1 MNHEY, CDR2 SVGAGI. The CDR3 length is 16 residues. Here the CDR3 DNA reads TGTGCCAGCAGTTACTCCCCGACAGGGGCGGACACTGAAGCTTTCTTT. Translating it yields CASSYSPTGADTEAFF.

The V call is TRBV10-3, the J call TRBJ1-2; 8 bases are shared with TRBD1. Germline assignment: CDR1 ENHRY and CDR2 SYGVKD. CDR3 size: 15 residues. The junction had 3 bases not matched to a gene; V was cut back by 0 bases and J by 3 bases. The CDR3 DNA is TGTGCCATCAGTGAGTCCGTGGACAGGGACTATGGCTACACCTTC. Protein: CAISESVDRDYGYTF.

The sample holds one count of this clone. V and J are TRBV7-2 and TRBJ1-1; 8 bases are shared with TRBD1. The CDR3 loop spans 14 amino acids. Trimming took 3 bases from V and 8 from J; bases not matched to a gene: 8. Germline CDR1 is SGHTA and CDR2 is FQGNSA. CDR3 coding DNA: TGTGCCAGCAGCTTCGTCCAGGGGGCCGGGGAAGCTTTCTTT. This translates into CASSFVQGAGEAFF.

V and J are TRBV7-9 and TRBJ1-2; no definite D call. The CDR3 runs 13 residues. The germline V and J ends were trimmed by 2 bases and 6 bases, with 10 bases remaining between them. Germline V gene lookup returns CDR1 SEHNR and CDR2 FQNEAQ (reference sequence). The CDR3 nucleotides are TGTGCCAGCAGCTTAATATCAACGGATGGCTACACCTTC. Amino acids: CASSLISTDGYTF.

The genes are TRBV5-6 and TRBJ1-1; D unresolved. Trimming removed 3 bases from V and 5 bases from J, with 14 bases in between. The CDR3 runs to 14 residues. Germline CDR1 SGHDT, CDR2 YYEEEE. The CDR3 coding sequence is TGTGCCAGCAGCTACGAGCCGGTCGGTACTGAAGCTTTCTTT. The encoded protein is CASSYEPVGTEAFF.

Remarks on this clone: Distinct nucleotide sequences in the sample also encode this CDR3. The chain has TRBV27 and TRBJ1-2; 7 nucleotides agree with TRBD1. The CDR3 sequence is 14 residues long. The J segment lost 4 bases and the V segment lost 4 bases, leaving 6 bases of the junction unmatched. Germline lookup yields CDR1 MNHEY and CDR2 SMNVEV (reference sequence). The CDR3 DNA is TGTGCCAGCAGTTCCCGGACAGGCGTCTATGGCTACACCTTC. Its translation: CASSSRTGVYGYTF.

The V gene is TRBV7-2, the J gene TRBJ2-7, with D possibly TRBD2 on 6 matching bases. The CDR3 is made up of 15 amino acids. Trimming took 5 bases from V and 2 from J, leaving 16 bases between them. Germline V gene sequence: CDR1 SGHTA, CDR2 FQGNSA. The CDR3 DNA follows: TGTGCCAGCAGCCCCAGCGGCGGGGCCACCTACGAGCAGTACTTC. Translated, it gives CASSPSGGATYEQYF.

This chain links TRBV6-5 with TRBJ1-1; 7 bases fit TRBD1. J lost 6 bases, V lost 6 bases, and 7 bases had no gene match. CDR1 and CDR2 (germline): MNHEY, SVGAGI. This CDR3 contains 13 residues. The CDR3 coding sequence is TGTGCCAGCAGCAGACAGGGAATCCCTGAAGCTTTCTTT. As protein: CASSRQGIPEAFF.

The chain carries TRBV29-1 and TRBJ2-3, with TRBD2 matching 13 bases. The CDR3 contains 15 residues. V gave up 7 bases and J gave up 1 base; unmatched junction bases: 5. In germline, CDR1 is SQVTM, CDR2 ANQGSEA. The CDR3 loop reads CSARGTSGGTDTQYF. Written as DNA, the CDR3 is TGCAGCGCCCGAGGGACTAGCGGGGGCACAGATACGCAGTATTTT.

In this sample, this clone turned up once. CDR3 DNA: TGCGCCAGCAGCCAACGTAGCGGGGACACAGATACGCAGTATTTT. It translates to CASSQRSGDTDTQYF. V is TRBV4-3 and J is TRBJ2-3; the match to TRBD2 covers 8 bases. Germline loops: CDR1 LGHNA, CDR2 YSLEER. The CDR3 is 15 residues long. Losses at the gene ends were 2 bases for V and 2 bases for J; bases not matched to a gene: 3.

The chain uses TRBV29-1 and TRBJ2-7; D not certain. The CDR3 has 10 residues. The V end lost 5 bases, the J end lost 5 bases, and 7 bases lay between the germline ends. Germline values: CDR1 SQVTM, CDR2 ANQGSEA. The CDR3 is CSVRLDEQYF. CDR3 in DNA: TGCAGCGTTAGACTCGACGAGCAGTACTTC.

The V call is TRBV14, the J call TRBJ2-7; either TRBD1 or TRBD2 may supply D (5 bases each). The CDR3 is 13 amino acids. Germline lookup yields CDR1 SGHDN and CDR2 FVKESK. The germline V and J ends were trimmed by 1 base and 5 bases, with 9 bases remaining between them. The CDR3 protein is CASSQVRGDEQYF. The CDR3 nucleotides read TGTGCCAGCAGCCAAGTCCGAGGGGACGAGCAGTACTTC.